This T cell receptor (beta chain) was recovered during a study of cytomegalovirus exposure and HLA in healthy donors. Researchers ran the PCR with 60 Vbeta and 13 Jbeta primers. Data came from immunoSEQ multiplex PCR; TCRdb stores just in-frame clones and leaves some out. The sample has 150,000 to 200,000 clones; the top ten hold 6.5%. The CDR3 spans 15 residues. The V gene end was trimmed by 4 bases and the J gene end by 5 bases; junction bases not matched to a gene: 8. Per the germline V gene, CDR1 is MNHEY and CDR2 is SVGAGI. Input material: PBMCs. The chain employs TRBV6-5 and TRBJ2-5, with 9 bases fitting TRBD2. This clonotype was sampled from a man in his thirties or forties in good health and CMV-seronegative. CDR3 region: CASSFQAGGGETQYF. In DNA form, the CDR3 reads TGTGCCAGCAGTTTCCAAGCGGGAGGTGGGGAGACCCAGTACTTC.